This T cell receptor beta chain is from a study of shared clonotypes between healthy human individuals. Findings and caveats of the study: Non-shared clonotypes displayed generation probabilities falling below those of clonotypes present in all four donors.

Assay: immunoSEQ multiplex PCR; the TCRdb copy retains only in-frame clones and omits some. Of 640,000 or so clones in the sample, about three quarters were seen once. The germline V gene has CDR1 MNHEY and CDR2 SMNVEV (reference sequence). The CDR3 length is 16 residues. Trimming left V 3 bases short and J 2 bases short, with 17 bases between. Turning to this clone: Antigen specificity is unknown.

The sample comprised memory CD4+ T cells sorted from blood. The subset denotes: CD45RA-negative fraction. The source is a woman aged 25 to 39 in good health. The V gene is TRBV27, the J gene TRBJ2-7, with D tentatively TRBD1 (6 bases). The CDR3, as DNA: TGTGCCAGCAGTTTGTCCCGGGCAGGGGTCCCCTACGAGCAGTACTTC. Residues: CASSLSRAGVPYEQYF.